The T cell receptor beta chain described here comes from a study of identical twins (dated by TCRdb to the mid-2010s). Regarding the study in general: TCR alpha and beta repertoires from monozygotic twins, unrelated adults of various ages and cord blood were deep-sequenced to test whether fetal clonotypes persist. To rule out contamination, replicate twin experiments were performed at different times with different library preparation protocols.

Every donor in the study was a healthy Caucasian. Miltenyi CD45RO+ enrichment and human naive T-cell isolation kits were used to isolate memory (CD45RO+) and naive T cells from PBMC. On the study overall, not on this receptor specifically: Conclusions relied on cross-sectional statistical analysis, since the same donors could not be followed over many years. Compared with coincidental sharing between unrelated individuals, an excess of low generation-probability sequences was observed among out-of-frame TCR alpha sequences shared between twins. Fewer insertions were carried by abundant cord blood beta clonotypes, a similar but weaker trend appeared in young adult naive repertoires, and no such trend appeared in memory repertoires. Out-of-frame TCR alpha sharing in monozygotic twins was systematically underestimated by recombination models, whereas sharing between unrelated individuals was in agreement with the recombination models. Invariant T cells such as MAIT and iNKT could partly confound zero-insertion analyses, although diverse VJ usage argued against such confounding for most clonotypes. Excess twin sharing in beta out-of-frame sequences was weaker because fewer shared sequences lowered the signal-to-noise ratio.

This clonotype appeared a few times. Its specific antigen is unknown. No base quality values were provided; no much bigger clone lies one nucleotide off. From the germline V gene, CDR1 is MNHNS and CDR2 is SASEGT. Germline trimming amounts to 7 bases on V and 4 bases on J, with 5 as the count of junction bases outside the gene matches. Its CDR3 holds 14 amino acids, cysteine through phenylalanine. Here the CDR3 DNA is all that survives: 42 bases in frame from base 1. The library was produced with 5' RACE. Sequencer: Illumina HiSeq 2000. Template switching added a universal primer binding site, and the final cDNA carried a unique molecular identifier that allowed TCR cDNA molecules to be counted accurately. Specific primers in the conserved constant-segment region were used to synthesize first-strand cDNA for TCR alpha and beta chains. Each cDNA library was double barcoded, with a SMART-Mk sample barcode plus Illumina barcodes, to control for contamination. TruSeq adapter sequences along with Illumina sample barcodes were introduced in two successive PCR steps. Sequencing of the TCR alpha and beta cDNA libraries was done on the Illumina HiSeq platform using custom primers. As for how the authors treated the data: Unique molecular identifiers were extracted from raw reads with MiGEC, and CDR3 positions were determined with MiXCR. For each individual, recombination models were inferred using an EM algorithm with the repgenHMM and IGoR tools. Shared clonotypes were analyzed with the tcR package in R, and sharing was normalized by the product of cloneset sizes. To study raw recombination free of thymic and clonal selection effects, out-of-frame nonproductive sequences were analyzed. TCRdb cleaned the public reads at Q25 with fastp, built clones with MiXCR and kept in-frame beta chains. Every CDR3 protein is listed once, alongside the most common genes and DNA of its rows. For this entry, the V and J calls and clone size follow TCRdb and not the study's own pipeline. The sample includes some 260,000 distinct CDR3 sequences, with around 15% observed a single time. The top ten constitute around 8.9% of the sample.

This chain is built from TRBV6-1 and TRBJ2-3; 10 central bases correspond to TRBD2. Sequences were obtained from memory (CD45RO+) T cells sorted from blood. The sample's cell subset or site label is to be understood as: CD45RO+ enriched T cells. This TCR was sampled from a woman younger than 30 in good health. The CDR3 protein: CASMAGLAADTQYF. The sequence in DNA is TGTGCCAGCATGGCTGGACTAGCGGCAGATACGCAGTATTTT.